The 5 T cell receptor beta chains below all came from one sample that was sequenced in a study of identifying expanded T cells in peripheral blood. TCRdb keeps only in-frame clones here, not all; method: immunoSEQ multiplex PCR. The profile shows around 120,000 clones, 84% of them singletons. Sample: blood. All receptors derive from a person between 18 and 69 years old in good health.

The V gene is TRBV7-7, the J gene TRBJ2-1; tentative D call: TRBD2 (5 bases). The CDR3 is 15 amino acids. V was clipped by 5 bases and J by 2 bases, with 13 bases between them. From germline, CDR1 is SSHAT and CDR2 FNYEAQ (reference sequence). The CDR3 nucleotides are TGTGCCAGCAGCCCGTCGGCCGGGGCCTACAATGAGCAGTTCTTC. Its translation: CASSPSAGAYNEQFF.

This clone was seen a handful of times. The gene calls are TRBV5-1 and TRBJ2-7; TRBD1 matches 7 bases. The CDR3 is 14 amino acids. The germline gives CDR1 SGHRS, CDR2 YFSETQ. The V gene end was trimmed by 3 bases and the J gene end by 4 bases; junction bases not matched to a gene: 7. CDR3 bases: TGCGCCAGCAGCTCCGGGACAGCTTCTTACGAGCAGTACTTC. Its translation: CASSSGTASYEQYF.

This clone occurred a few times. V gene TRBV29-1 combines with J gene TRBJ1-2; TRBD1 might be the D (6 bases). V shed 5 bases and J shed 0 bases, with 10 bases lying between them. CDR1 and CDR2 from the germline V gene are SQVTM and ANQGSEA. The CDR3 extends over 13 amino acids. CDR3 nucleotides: TGCAGCGTTACAGGGCTAGCTAACTATGGCTACACCTTC. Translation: CSVTGLANYGYTF.

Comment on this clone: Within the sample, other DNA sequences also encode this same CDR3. This CDR3 is CASSFGQGNSPLHF. Here the CDR3 DNA reads TGCGCCAGCAGCTTCGGACAGGGTAATTCACCCCTCCACTTT. This chain joins TRBV5-1 and TRBJ1-6, with TRBD1 matching 8 bases. V gave up 2 bases and J gave up 6 bases; unmatched junction bases: 1. The CDR3 is 14 residues long. The germline CDR1 and CDR2 sequences are SGHRS and YFSETQ.

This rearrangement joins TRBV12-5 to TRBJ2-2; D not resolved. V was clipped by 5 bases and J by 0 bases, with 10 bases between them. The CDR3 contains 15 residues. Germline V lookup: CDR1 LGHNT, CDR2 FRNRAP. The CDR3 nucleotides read TGTGCTAGTGGTCGAGAAGAGACGAACACCGGGGAGCTGTTTTTT. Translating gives CASGREETNTGELFF.